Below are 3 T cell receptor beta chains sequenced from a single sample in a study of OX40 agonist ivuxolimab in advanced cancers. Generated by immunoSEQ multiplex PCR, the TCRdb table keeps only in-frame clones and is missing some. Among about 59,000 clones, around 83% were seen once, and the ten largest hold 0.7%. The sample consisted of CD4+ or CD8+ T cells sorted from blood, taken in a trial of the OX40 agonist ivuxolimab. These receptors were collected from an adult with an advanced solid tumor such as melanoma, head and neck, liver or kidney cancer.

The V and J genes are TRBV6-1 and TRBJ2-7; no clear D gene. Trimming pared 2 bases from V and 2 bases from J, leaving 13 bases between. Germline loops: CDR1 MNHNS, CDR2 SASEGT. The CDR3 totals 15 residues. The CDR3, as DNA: TGTGCCAGCAGTGAAAACCTATACAATCCCTACGAGCAGTACTTC. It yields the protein CASSENLYNPYEQYF.

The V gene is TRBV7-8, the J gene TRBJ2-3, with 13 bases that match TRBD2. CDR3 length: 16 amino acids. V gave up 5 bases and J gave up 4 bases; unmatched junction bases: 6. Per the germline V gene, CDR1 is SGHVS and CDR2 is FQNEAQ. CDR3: CASSRRTSGSADTQYF. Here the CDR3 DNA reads TGTGCCAGCAGCCGCCGGACTAGCGGGAGCGCAGATACGCAGTATTTT.

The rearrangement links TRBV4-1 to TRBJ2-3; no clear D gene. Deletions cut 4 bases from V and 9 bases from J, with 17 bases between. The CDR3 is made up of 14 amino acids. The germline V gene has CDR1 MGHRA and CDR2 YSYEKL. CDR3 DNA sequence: TGCGCCAGCAGCCTAGTTGTCGCGCTCGACACGCAGTATTTT. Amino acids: CASSLVVALDTQYF.